The clone carrying this T cell receptor (beta chain) turned up a few times. TCRdb re-called the RT-PCR reads with MiXCR, one entry per CDR3 protein. Of just under 550,000 distinct CDR3 sequences listed, under 25% are singletons. This CDR3 comprises 16 residues. Trimming removed 3 bases from V and 1 base from J, with 17 bases in between. In germline, CDR1 is DFQATT, CDR2 SNEGSKA (reference sequence). The source of the sample is a study of response to subunit inactivated influenza vaccine. These data were also filed under a second study, of T cells expressing NK-cell markers. That work states: TCR beta cDNA was made by 5'RACE template switching with UMIs. Eight donors were sequenced, seven testing HCMV-seropositive and one testing seronegative. Dominant NKG2C+ clonotypes in roughly 6 donors made up about 1.0-7.5% of CD8+ T cells. Whether expanded NKG2C+ T cell clones were HCMV-specific remained unclear.

V is TRBV20-1 and J is TRBJ2-3; D perhaps matches TRBD2 (6 bases). Source: CD4+ T cells sorted from PBMCs, taken roughly 13 days after vaccination. The sequence came from a man between 45 and 60 years old who received an inactivated influenza vaccine. CDR3 loop: CSARAGLQFRTDTQYF. The CDR3 DNA sequence: TGCAGTGCTAGGGCGGGACTCCAGTTTCGCACAGATACGCAGTATTTT.